This TCR beta chain was found in a study of T-cell memory formation after mild COVID-19. About the study: Largely donor-specific sequence clusters came from a couple of donors. Study results and limitations: Cross-reactive memory apparently joined, as some responding clones appeared in pre-infection memory. The CD4+ clones that contracted clustered mainly within CM and EM, and the CD8+ clones concentrated in EMRA. CD4/CD8 balance held among clones contracting day 15 to 85, and later expanders leaned CD4+.

This clonotype was detected a few times. Its antigen is undetermined. TCRdb itself ran the 5' RACE reads through MiXCR, one entry per CDR3 protein. The data hold 350,000 to 550,000 distinct CDR3 sequences, with 18% observed a single time. The sequenced sample was PBMCs or a T cell subset sorted from them (not recorded which). The receptor was isolated from a young man who had mild COVID-19 (a few samples of this study predate the infection). Cell type and time point are not known.

In DNA, the CDR3 is TGTGCCAGCAGTTCCCCCGGGGGTGGGGAGCAGTACGTC. This encodes CASSSPGGGEQYV. V and J are TRBV28 and TRBJ2-7; TRBD2 is a possible D gene (6 bases). There are 13 residues in the CDR3. CDR1 is MDHEN, CDR2 SYDVKM, per germline. The germline V and J ends were trimmed by 4 bases and 7 bases, with 14 bases remaining between them.